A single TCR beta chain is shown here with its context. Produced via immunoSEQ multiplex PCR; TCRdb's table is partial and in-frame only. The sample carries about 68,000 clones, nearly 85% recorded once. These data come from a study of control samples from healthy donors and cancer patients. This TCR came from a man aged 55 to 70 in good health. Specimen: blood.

This chain's CDR3 is CASSLDSPSYEQYF. Here the CDR3 DNA reads TGCGCCAGCAGCTTGGACAGTCCTTCCTACGAGCAGTACTTC. The V call is TRBV5-1, the J call TRBJ2-7; D not resolved. Trimming stripped 0 bases from V and 1 base from J, with 8 bases between. The CDR3 sequence is 14 residues long. Looked up from germline, CDR1 is SGHRS and CDR2 is YFSETQ.